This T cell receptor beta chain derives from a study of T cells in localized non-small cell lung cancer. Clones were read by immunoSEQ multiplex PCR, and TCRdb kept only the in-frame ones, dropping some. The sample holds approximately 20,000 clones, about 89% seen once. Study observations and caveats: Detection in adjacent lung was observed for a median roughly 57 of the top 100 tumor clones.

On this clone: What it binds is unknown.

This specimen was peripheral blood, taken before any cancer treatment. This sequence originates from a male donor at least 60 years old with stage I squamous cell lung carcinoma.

The CDR3 loop reads CANKDVYGTDTQYF. The DNA for the CDR3 is TGTGCCAATAAGGATGTATACGGGACAGATACGCAGTATTTT. The chain is built from TRBV19 and TRBJ2-3; D ambiguous. The CDR3 has 14 residues. V shed 10 bases and J shed 3 bases, with 17 bases lying between them. Looked up from germline, CDR1 is LNHDA and CDR2 is SQIVND (reference sequence).